This paragraph covers one T cell receptor beta chain sequence. Antigen: not known. The junction shows a germline mismatch at one end, possibly a read error. This entry is derived from a study of cytomegalovirus exposure and HLA in healthy donors. Study conclusions and caveats: A later analysis found first-cohort TCR clusters tended to co-occur in the 95 to 150 validation repertoires. Confirmation in vitro established that a few CMV-associated chains were specific for CMV antigens.

Produced via immunoSEQ multiplex PCR; TCRdb's table is partial and in-frame only. The table lists roughly 150,000 clones, around 96% of them singletons. This receptor was taken from a young woman in good health and CMV-seronegative. The sequenced sample consisted of PBMCs.

CDR3 loop: CASGDRGGNQPQHF. Here the CDR3 DNA reads TGTGCCAGCGGTGACAGGGGTGGCAATCAGCCCCAGCATTTT. The rearrangement uses TRBV25-1 and TRBJ1-5; 8 bases agree with TRBD1. CDR3 length: 14 amino acids. From germline, CDR1 is MGHDK and CDR2 SYGVNS.